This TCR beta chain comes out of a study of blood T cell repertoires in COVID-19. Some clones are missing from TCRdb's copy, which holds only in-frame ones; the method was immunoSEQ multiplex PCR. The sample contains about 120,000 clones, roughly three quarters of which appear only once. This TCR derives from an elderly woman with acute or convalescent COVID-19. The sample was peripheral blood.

Here the CDR3 reads CASSSTGDGYNEQFF. The CDR3 nucleotides are TGTGCCAGCAGCTCGACAGGGGACGGGTACAATGAGCAGTTCTTC. The rearrangement uses TRBV5-5 and TRBJ2-1; 8 positions agree with TRBD1. This CDR3 comprises 15 residues. CDR1 and CDR2 (germline): SGHKS, YYEKEE (reference sequence). With V trimmed by 3 bases and J by 4 bases, 6 bases remained unmatched.